One T cell receptor (beta chain) is described in this entry. The antigen remains unidentified. The source of the sample is a study of cytomegalovirus exposure and HLA in healthy donors. Overall study results and limits: Generally TCR sequences proved uncommon, though certain public TCRs appeared in numerous donors.

Both 60 Vbeta primers and 13 Jbeta primers went into the PCR. Libraries were prepared by immunoSEQ multiplex PCR; TCRdb keeps only in-frame clonotypes and omits some of them. The table includes 150,000 or so clones, approximately 82% detected once. There are 15 residues in the CDR3. CDR1 and CDR2 from the germline V gene are SGDLS and YYNGEE. Between the trimmed V and J ends, which lost 0 bases and 2 bases, there was a span of 12 bases. The sample taken for sequencing was PBMCs. This clonotype was sampled from a young man in good health and CMV-seropositive. The chain joins TRBV9 to TRBJ2-7, with D perhaps TRBD2 (7 bases). This chain's CDR3 is CASSVGGGVPYEQYF. The DNA of the CDR3 is TGTGCCAGCAGCGTAGGAGGGGGGGTCCCCTACGAGCAGTACTTC.